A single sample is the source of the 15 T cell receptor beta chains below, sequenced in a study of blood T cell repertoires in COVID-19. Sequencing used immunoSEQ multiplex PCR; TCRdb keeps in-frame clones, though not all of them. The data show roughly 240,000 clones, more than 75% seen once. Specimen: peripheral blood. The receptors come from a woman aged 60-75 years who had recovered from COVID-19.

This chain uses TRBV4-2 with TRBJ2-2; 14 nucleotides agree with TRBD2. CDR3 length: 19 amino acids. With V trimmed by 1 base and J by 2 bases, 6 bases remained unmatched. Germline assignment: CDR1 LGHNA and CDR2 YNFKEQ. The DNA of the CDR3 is TGTGCCAGCAGCCAAGCCGGGACTAGCGGGGGAGTCAACACCGGGGAGCTGTTTTTT. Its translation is CASSQAGTSGGVNTGELFF.

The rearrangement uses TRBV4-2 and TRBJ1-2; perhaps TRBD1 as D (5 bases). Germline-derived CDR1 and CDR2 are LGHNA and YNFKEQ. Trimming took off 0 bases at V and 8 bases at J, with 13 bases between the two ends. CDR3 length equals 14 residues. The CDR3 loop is CASSQESQGRGYTF. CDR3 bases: TGTGCCAGCAGCCAAGAAAGCCAGGGAAGAGGCTACACCTTC.

The CDR3 coding sequence is TGCGCCAGCAGCTCCGGACTAGCGGGGGGGCTAAGTGAGCAGTTCTTC. This encodes CASSSGLAGGLSEQFF. The rearrangement links TRBV5-1 to TRBJ2-1; 15 bases match TRBD2. CDR3 size: 16 residues. V was pared by 3 bases and J by 9 bases, with 7 bases of the junction left unmatched. Germline assignment: CDR1 SGHRS and CDR2 YFSETQ.

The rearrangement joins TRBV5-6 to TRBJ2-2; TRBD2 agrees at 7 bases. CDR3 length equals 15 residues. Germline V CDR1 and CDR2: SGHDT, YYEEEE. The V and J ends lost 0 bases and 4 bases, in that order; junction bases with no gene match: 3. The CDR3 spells CASSLGGGVTGELFF. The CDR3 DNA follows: TGTGCCAGCAGCTTGGGCGGGGGAGTCACCGGGGAGCTGTTTTTT.

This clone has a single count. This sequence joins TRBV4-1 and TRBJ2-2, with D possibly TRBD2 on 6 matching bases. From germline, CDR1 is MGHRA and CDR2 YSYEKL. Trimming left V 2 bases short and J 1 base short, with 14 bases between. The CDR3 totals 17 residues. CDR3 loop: CASSQRGGQKNTGELFF. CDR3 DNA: TGCGCCAGCAGCCAAAGGGGAGGACAAAAGAACACCGGGGAGCTGTTTTTT.

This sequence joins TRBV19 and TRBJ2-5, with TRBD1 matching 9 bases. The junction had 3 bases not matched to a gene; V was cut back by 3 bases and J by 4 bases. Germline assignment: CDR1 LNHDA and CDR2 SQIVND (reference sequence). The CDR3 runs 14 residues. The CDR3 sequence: CASSMGTGRETQYF. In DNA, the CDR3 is TGTGCCAGTAGTATGGGGACAGGGAGAGAGACCCAGTACTTC.

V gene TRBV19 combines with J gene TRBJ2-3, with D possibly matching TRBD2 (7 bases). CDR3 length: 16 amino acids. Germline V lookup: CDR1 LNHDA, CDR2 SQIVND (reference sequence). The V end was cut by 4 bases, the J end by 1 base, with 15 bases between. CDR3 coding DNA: TGTGCCAGTAGTACCGGGGGGCTTATTGGCACAGATACGCAGTATTTT. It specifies CASSTGGLIGTDTQYF.

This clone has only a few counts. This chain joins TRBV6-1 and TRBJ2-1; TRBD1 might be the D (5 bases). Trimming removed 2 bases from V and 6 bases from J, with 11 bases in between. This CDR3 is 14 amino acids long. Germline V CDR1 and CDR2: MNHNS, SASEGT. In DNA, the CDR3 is TGTGCCAGCAGTGAATGGCAGGGTTTCAATGAGCAGTTCTTC. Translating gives CASSEWQGFNEQFF.

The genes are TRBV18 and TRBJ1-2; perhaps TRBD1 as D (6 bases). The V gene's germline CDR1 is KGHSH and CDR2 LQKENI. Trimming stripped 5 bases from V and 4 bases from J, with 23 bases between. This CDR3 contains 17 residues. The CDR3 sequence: CASSSTGNLLPFYGYTF. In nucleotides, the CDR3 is TGTGCCAGCTCATCCACAGGGAACCTCCTTCCTTTCTATGGCTACACCTTC.

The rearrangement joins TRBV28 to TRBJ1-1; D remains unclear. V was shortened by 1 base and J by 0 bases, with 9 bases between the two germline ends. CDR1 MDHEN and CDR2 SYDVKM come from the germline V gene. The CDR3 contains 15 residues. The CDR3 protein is CASSLFPSLNTEAFF. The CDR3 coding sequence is TGTGCCAGCAGTTTATTTCCCAGTTTGAACACTGAAGCTTTCTTT.

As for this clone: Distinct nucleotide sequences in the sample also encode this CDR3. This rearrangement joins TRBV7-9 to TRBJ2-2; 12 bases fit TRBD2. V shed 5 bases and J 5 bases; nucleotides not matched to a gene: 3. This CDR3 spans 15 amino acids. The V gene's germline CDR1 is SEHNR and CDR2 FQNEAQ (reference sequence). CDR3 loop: CASSLGLAGTGELFF. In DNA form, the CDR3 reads TGTGCCAGCAGCCTGGGACTAGCGGGTACCGGGGAGCTGTTTTTT.

The DNA of the CDR3 is TGTGCCAGCAGCGCTCTCCCTACCGGCACCGGGGAGCTGTTTTTT. The encoded protein is CASSALPTGTGELFF. The J gene is TRBJ2-2, the V gene TRBV7-2; D unclear. This CDR3 comprises 15 residues. Germline V gene sequence: CDR1 SGHTA, CDR2 FQGNSA. Trimming left V 5 bases short and J 4 bases short, with 14 bases between.

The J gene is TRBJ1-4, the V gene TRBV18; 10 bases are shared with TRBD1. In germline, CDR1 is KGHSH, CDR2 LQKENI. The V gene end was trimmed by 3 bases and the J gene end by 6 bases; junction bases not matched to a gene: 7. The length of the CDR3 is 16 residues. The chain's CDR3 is CASSPQRQGAHEKLFF. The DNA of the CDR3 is TGTGCCAGCTCACCCCAACGACAGGGGGCACATGAAAAACTGTTTTTT.

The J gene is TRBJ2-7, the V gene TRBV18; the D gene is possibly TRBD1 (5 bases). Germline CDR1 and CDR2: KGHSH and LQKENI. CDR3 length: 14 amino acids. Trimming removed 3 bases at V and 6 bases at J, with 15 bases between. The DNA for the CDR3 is TGTGCCAGCTCACCCCCCCGCGACAGTGGCGAGCAGTACTTC. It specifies CASSPPRDSGEQYF.

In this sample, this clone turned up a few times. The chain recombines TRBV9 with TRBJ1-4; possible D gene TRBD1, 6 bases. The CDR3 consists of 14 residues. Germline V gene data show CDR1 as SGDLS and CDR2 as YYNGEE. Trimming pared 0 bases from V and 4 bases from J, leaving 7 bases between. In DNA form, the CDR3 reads TGTGCCAGCAGCGTAGGGGGGCGTAATGAAAAACTGTTTTTT. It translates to CASSVGGRNEKLFF.